The 13 T cell receptor beta chains below were found in one sample sequenced in a study of CD8 T cells in Susac syndrome. RNA was extracted with the RNeasy kit, and a quantity of 0.5 to 1 ug was reverse transcribed using random hexamers. TCRdb passed the immunoSEQ multiplex PCR reads through MiXCR, listing each CDR3 protein once. The data contain under 200,000 distinct CDR3 sequences, around 94% of them singletons. Sequenced input: CD4+ T cells from PBMCs. All receptors come from a human donor in good health.

CDR3 protein: CSTRRYGAQETQYF. CDR3 DNA: TGCAGCACTCGGCGGTACGGGGCCCAAGAGACCCAGTACTTC. V is TRBV29-1 and J is TRBJ2-5, with D possibly called TRBD1 or TRBD2 (5 bases each). CDR1 and CDR2 from the germline V gene are SQVTM and ANQGSEA. The CDR3 runs to 14 residues. V lost 8 bases to trimming and J lost 1 base, with 17 bases between them.

The chain uses TRBV6-5 and TRBJ2-1, with 7 bases that match TRBD1. The CDR3 is 15 residues long. The germline V gene has CDR1 MNHEY and CDR2 SVGAGI. V was pared by 6 bases and J by 2 bases, with 7 bases of the junction left unmatched. The CDR3 DNA reads TGTGCCAGCAGACAGGACAGGTACACCTACAATGAGCAGTTCTTC. Translated, it gives CASRQDRYTYNEQFF.

Only one count was recorded for this clonotype. CDR3 nucleotide sequence: TGTGCCAGCAGTGCAAACACGAACACCGGGGAGCTGTTTTTT. It is translated as CASSANTNTGELFF. The rearrangement uses TRBV6-1 and TRBJ2-2; D remains ambiguous. This CDR3 region has 14 residues. V shed 4 bases and J shed 0 bases, with 6 bases lying between them. Germline V gives CDR1 MNHNS, CDR2 SASEGT.

The J gene is TRBJ2-1, the V gene TRBV5-4; 7 positions match TRBD2. With V trimmed by 3 bases and J by 5 bases, 5 bases remained unmatched. The germline gives CDR1 SGHNT, CDR2 YYREEE (reference sequence). The CDR3 has 14 residues. CDR3 amino acids: CASSSASGNNEQFF. CDR3 bases: TGTGCCAGCAGCTCAGCCAGCGGGAACAATGAGCAGTTCTTC.

This chain links TRBV5-1 with TRBJ1-1; D is undetermined. V lost 5 bases and J 0 bases, leaving 8 bases between the germline ends. The CDR3 length is 13 residues. Germline V gene sequence: CDR1 SGHRS, CDR2 YFSETQ. CDR3 sequence: CASRDGLNTEAFF. CDR3 coding DNA: TGCGCCAGCAGGGACGGGTTGAACACTGAAGCTTTCTTT.

The CDR3 is CASSLGGGHTGELFF. CDR3 nucleotide sequence: TGTGCCAGCAGTTTAGGTGGGGGACACACCGGGGAGCTGTTTTTT. This rearrangement joins TRBV12-3 or TRBV12-4 to TRBJ2-2; the D gene could be TRBD1 or TRBD2 (5 bases each). The CDR3 has 15 residues. Trimming pared 1 base from V and 3 bases from J, leaving 9 bases between.

This clonotype was counted a single time. The chain carries TRBV27 and TRBJ2-1; 9 positions agree with TRBD1. Germline loops: CDR1 MNHEY, CDR2 SMNVEV (reference sequence). The trim removed 3 bases at V and 6 bases at J, leaving 3 bases unmatched. The CDR3 runs to 14 residues. CDR3 DNA: TGTGCCAGCAGTTTTGGACAGGGGTTCAATGAGCAGTTCTTC. This codes for CASSFGQGFNEQFF.

The V and J genes are TRBV5-1 and TRBJ2-2; perhaps TRBD1 as D (5 bases). The CDR3 runs 14 residues. Trimming took 0 bases from V and 5 from J, leaving 8 bases between them. Germline assignment: CDR1 SGHRS and CDR2 YFSETQ. The CDR3 nucleotides read TGCGCCAGCAGCTTGGGACAGAGGACCGGGGAGCTGTTTTTT. Translation: CASSLGQRTGELFF.

The V call is TRBV10-3, the J call TRBJ1-1; D remains ambiguous. Germline CDR1 ENHRY, CDR2 SYGVKD. This CDR3 comprises 13 residues. Trimming took 4 bases from V and 2 from J, leaving 8 bases between them. The DNA of the CDR3 is TGTGCCATCAGTGTCCAGGACAACACTGAAGCTTTCTTT. Its protein product is CAISVQDNTEAFF.

The rearrangement links TRBV27 to TRBJ1-5; D is ambiguous. The CDR3 has 14 residues. Looked up from germline, CDR1 is MNHEY and CDR2 is SMNVEV (reference sequence). V lost 6 bases, J lost 3 bases, and 12 bases lay in between. The DNA for the CDR3 is TGTGCCAGCAGCCCGTCGACGTTCAATCAGCCCCAGCATTTT. Encoded protein: CASSPSTFNQPQHF.

The chain uses TRBV3-1 and TRBJ2-7; TRBD2 is a possible D gene (5 bases). V lost 5 bases to trimming and J lost 10 bases, with 18 bases between them. The CDR3 runs to 13 residues. Germline values: CDR1 LGHDT, CDR2 YNNKEL (reference sequence). CDR3 sequence reads: CASSGVRASEQYF. Written as DNA, the CDR3 is TGTGCCAGCAGCGGGGTGAGGGCCTCGGAACAGTACTTC.

The CDR3 sequence is CASSLQEVETQYF. CDR3 coding DNA: TGTGCCAGCAGCTTACAGGAGGTCGAGACCCAGTACTTC. The rearrangement links TRBV5-4 to TRBJ2-5; perhaps D is TRBD1 or TRBD2 (5 bases each). The CDR3 loop spans 13 amino acids. Trimming removed 2 bases at V and 5 bases at J, with 10 bases between. Per the germline V gene, CDR1 is SGHNT and CDR2 is YYREEE (reference sequence).

The V and J genes are TRBV4-3 and TRBJ2-2; maybe TRBD2 (6 bases). The CDR3 is made up of 16 amino acids. Germline assignment: CDR1 LGHNA and CDR2 YSLEER. The V end lost 0 bases, the J end lost 6 bases, and 14 bases lay between the germline ends. The CDR3 DNA reads TGCGCCAGCAGCCAAGATGGGGGGTACCTTGCCGGGGAGCTGTTTTTT. This encodes CASSQDGGYLAGELFF.